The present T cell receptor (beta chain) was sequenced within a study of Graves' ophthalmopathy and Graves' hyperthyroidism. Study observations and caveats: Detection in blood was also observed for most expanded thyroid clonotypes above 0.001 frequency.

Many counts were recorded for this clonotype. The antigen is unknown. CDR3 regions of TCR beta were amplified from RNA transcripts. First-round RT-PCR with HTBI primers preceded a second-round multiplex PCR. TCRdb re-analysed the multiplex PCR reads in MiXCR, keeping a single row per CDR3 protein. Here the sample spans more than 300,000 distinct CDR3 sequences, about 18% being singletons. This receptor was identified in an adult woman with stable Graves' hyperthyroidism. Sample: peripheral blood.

Written as DNA, the CDR3 is TGTGCCAGCAGCTTAGACAGGGATCGAACCCAGCATTTT. Translating gives CASSLDRDRTQHF. This sequence joins TRBV7-2 and TRBJ1-5; D may be TRBD1 (6 bases). V gave up 1 base and J gave up 11 bases, with 12 bases separating them. The CDR3 is made up of 13 amino acids. CDR1 and CDR2 from the germline V gene are SGHTA and FQGNSA.